Here is one TCR beta chain with its context. This sample was included in a study of blood T cell repertoires in COVID-19. As for the study in general: Samples representing acute and convalescent COVID-19 were sourced from the United States, Italy and Spain.

Data came from immunoSEQ multiplex PCR; TCRdb stores just in-frame clones and leaves some out. The table has under 150,000 clones, approximately 82% seen once. The CDR3 spans 15 residues. Germline V gene sequence: CDR1 LGHNA, CDR2 YNFKEQ. V was pared by 0 bases and J by 1 base, with 10 bases between. The sample taken for sequencing was peripheral blood. The origin of this receptor is an older man with active or convalescent COVID-19. The J gene is TRBJ2-7, the V gene TRBV4-2; tentative D call: TRBD1 (5 bases). The CDR3: CASSQDVRQSYEQYF. For the CDR3, the DNA is TGTGCCAGCAGCCAAGATGTGAGACAGTCCTACGAGCAGTACTTC.